Listed below are T cell receptor beta chains from one sample, sequenced in a study of shared clonotypes between healthy human individuals. Profiled with immunoSEQ multiplex PCR; TCRdb holds only in-frame clones, not every one. The sample lists about 2 million clones; over 85% were seen once. Sequencing used naive CD8+ T cells sorted from blood. These receptors originate from a man younger than 30 in good health. The CDR3 runs from the conserved cysteine through the conserved F or W. The D gene is left open where the match is weak.

TRBJ1-4 TRBV7-9 . TGTGCCAGCAGCCCCAGCGGGTTCGAAAAACTGTTTTTT CASSPSGFEKLFF
TRBJ2-1 TRBV25-1 . TGTGCCAGCAGTGAAGATAGTTGCAATGAGCAGTTCTTC CASSEDSCNEQFF
TRBJ2-6 TRBV6-9 . TGTGCCAGCAGTAGCAAACCACGACAAAGTCGGGCCAACGTCCTGACTTTC CASSSKPRQSRANVLTF
TRBJ2-7 TRBV7-6 . TGTGCCAGCACCTGGGGTGAGTCCTACGAGCAGTACTTC CASTWGESYEQYF
TRBJ2-7 TRBV7-9 . TGTGCCAGCAGCTTCCAGGGGACCTACGAGCAGTACTTC CASSFQGTYEQYF
TRBJ1-2 TRBV25-1 . TGTGCCAGCAGTGATAGCGGGGGGCGGAACTATGGCTACACCTTC CASSDSGGRNYGYTF
TRBJ1-1 TRBV7-9 . TGTGCCAGCAGCTTAGTAAGCGGGGGGACTGAAGCTTTCTTT CASSLVSGGTEAFF
TRBJ1-6 TRBV5-1 . TGCGCCAGCAGCTTGGGCGCGGGTTCACCCCTCCACTTT CASSLGAGSPLHF
TRBJ1-2 TRBV7-9 TRBD1 TGTGCCAGCAGCTTGACCGGGACAGGGTCTGACTATGGCTACACCTTC CASSLTGTGSDYGYTF
TRBJ2-7 TRBV5-5 . TGTGCCAGCAGCTCCGGGGTAAACGAGCAGTACTTC CASSSGVNEQYF
TRBJ1-1 TRBV6-5 . TGTGCCAGCAGTTACCTGGGGGGAGGGGACACTGAAGCTTTCTTT CASSYLGGGDTEAFF
TRBJ2-7 TRBV10-3 . TGTGCCATCAGTGACGACCAGAAGATAACCTACGAGCAGTACTTC CAISDDQKITYEQYF
TRBJ2-1 TRBV27 TRBD2 TGTGCCAGCAGTTTATCCCCGGGAGGCGATGAGCAGTTCTTC CASSLSPGGDEQFF
TRBJ2-3 TRBV5-4 TRBD2 TGTGCCAGCAGCACCGGGACTAGCGGGAGAGGGGATACGCAGTATTTT CASSTGTSGRGDTQYF
TRBJ2-2 TRBV11-2 . TGTGCCAGCAGCTCTGGTCCGAACACCGGGGAGCTGTTTTTT CASSSGPNTGELFF
TRBJ2-3 TRBV7-9 . TGTGCCAGCAGCTTATCGGGGCAGGGCGGGCACACAGATACGCAGTATTTT CASSLSGQGGHTDTQYF
TRBJ2-7 TRBV27 . TGTGCCAGCAGTTTCCACAGCTCCTACGAGCAGTACTTC CASSFHSSYEQYF
TRBJ2-2 TRBV4-1 . TGCGCCAGCAGCCGTTCCCCAGGGACCGGGGAGCTGTTTTTT CASSRSPGTGELFF
TRBJ1-1 TRBV2 . TGTGCCAGCATCATGGATCTGGCTAACACTGAAGCTTTCTTT CASIMDLANTEAFF
TRBJ2-5 TRBV10-3 TRBD2 TGTGCCATCAGTGAGTCGAGAAATCCACTAGCGGGGGGAGAGACCCAGTACTTC CAISESRNPLAGGETQYF
TRBJ2-7 TRBV6-5 . TGTGCCAGCAGTACGACCGGGACGGCACTTTACGAGCAGTACTTC CASSTTGTALYEQYF
TRBJ1-6 TRBV30 . TGTGCCTGGAGTGTCGGCTCACCCCTCCACTTT CAWSVGSPLHF
TRBJ1-1 TRBV11-2 TRBD1 TGTGCCAGCAGCGCACCGGGACAGGAACAAAAAGCTTTCTTT CASSAPGQEQKAFF
TRBJ2-7 TRBV7-9 TRBD2 TGTGCCAGCAGCTTACCTAGCGGGAGTGGACCATACGAGCAGTACTTC CASSLPSGSGPYEQYF
TRBJ2-2 TRBV4-1 . TGCGCCAGCACCGCTAGACAGGTTGCTACCACCGGGGAGCTGTTTTTT CASTARQVATTGELFF
TRBJ2-1 TRBV4-1 TRBD2 TGCGCCAGCAGTCCTCAAGTAGGAGCGGGAGTCGGCAATGAGCAGTTCTTC CASSPQVGAGVGNEQFF
TRBJ1-1 TRBV5-6 . TGTGCCAGCAGCTTTTCCTCGACAACCGAAGCTTTCTTT CASSFSSTTEAFF
TRBJ2-1 TRBV18 . TGTGCCAGCTCACCATCGGTGCCTCCCTCCTACAATGAGCAGTTCTTC CASSPSVPPSYNEQFF